This T cell receptor beta chain was recorded in a study of shared clonotypes between healthy human individuals. Replicate PCRs were loaded with 250 to 300 ng DNA from unsorted PBMC, 30,000 or so T cell genomes. Assay: immunoSEQ multiplex PCR; the TCRdb copy retains only in-frame clones and omits some. In the table there are about 600,000 clones, around 77% of which are singletons. Germline V gives CDR1 GTSNPN, CDR2 SVGIG (reference sequence). The CDR3 is made up of 14 amino acids. Trimming removed 2 bases from V and 9 bases from J; junction bases left unmatched: 10. The receptor was derived from a woman aged 40-49 years in good health. Some clones in this sample may be carry-over from other donors' samples. The V call is TRBV30, the J call TRBJ2-1, with 7 bases aligning to TRBD2. Sequencing was carried out using PBMCs. The chain's CDR3 is CAWSSGGGWGEQFF. The CDR3 region has the DNA TGTGCCTGGAGTTCTGGGGGAGGGTGGGGTGAGCAGTTCTTC.